This T cell receptor (beta chain) came from a study of blood T cell repertoires in COVID-19. Study-level information: COVID-19 samples collected from the United States, Italy and Spain covered acute and convalescent phases. In each case, the material was cDNA or gDNA derived from T cells, B-cell-depleted T cells, or PBMCs.

CDR1 and CDR2 (germline): SGHAT, FQNNGV. After removal of 5 bases from V and 1 base from J, the junction contained 4 bases not matched to a gene. CDR3 length: 14 amino acids. How the authors handled the data: It was from reference gene primer amplification that nucleated cell counts were estimated. The protocol was immunoSEQ multiplex PCR, while the TCRdb copy is restricted to in-frame clones and leaves out a portion. The V and J calls and clone size come from that table; D and trimming were worked out from the DNA. The top ten hold 4.2% of the sample, which has 250,000 to 300,000 clones, around 80% seen once.

This receptor was taken from a man aged 60 to 75 with acute or convalescent COVID-19. The rearrangement links TRBV11-2 to TRBJ2-7; 8 nucleotides match TRBD1. The sequenced material came from peripheral blood. The CDR3 nucleotides are TGTGCCAGCAGCAACCGGGACAGGTCCTACGAGCAGTACTTC. It codes for CASSNRDRSYEQYF.